This T cell receptor beta chain was sequenced in a study of beta chain features in type 1 diabetes. Via CD45RO/CCR7/CD25/CD127/CD95/CD27, cells of the CD4+ naive, central memory, regulatory and stem cell-like memory subsets were sorted. Note on this clone: What it recognizes is unknown.

V lost 6 bases to trimming and J lost 4 bases, with 19 bases between them. The length of the CDR3 is 15 residues. Germline V gene sequence: CDR1 LGHNA, CDR2 YNFKEQ. As every portion of the isolated RNA was reverse transcribed, the sequencing read expressed TCRB transcripts. Profiling relied on immunoSEQ multiplex PCR, and the TCRdb table lists in-frame clones only, not all of them. The repertoire has about 150,000 clones, approximately 10% of them found once; the top ten carry under 2.5%. Study findings and constraints: Over-representation of high TCR-expressing cells was a possible consequence of cDNA sequencing. Type 1 diabetes patients showed fewer insertions and more deletions at VDJ junctions.

V is TRBV4-2 and J is TRBJ2-7; weak D call: TRBD1 (5 bases). This sequence was found in a man aged 18 to 30 in good health. The sequenced sample consisted of central memory CD4+ T cells from blood. As DNA, the CDR3 is TGTGCCAGCAGTGAACAGGCGCCCTCGGTTTACGAGCAGTACTTC. Translation gives CASSEQAPSVYEQYF.